Below, one T cell receptor beta chain is given with its context. The data are from a study of shared clonotypes between healthy human individuals. Profiling relied on immunoSEQ multiplex PCR, and the TCRdb table lists in-frame clones only, not all of them. This sample has about 680,000 clones, with approximately 74% found just once. The receptor's source is a young woman in good health. The specimen sequenced was memory CD4+ T cells sorted from blood. The subset: CD45RA-negative fraction.

As DNA, the CDR3 is TGTGCCAGCAAAAAACAGGGGGCGAACACTGAAGCTTTCTTT. This translates into CASKKQGANTEAFF. V usage is TRBV27 and J usage is TRBJ1-1, with TRBD1 matching over 9 bases. The CDR3 runs 14 residues. After removal of 7 bases from V and 1 base from J, the junction contained 4 bases not matched to a gene. Looked up from germline, CDR1 is MNHEY and CDR2 is SMNVEV (reference sequence).